This is a list of T cell receptor beta chains from one sample in a study of blood T cells in healthy people across ages. TCRdb re-called the 5' RACE reads with MiXCR, one entry per CDR3 protein. Among just under 900,000 distinct CDR3 sequences listed, about 30% were seen once. The sequencing input was blood. Source of these receptors: a woman of 80 years or more in good health. Both conserved end residues are part of each CDR3. D genes are given only for firm matches. Clone size is stated in some rows and not others, as once, few, many or a class when expanded.

clone_size cdr3_length j_call d_call v_call cdr3_nt cdr3_aa
. 15 TRBJ1-4 . TRBV4-2 TGTGCCAGCAGTATCCGGGACGGCCCCATGGGGCGACTGTTTTTT CASSIRDGPMGRLFF
many 12 TRBJ2-7 . TRBV29-1 TGCAGCGTTCTAGGGACCTCCTACGAGCAGTACTTC CSVLGTSYEQYF
. 16 TRBJ2-5 . TRBV11-3 TGTGCCAGCAGCCCCGGGACAACAGCCCAGGGGGAGACCCAGTACTTC CASSPGTTAQGETQYF
. 19 TRBJ2-7 TRBD2 TRBV4-3 TGCGCCAGCAGCCAAGATTTCGTAGCGGGCGCAAGCTCCTACAATGAGCAGTACTTC CASSQDFVAGASSYNEQYF
. 17 TRBJ1-1 TRBD1 TRBV7-2 TGTGCCAGCAGCGGGGGACAGGGAAACGTCATGAACACTGAAGCTTTCTTT CASSGGQGNVMNTEAFF
many 14 TRBJ2-7 TRBD2 TRBV20-1 TGCAGTGCTAGAGAAACGGGACTAACTCACGAGCAGTACTTC CSARETGLTHEQYF
many 15 TRBJ2-5 TRBD1 TRBV6-2/TRBV6-3 TGTGCCAGCAGCGGCATCCGGACAGGTCAAGAGACCCAGTACTTC CASSGIRTGQETQYF
many 12 TRBJ2-7 . TRBV7-2 TGTGCCAGCAGCCCTGACGCCTACGAGCAGTACTTC CASSPDAYEQYF
many 14 TRBJ2-3 TRBD1 TRBV7-9 TGTGCCAGCAGCTGGCTAGGGGGCTCAGATACGCAGTATTTT CASSWLGGSDTQYF
. 13 TRBJ2-5 . TRBV4-2 TGTGCCAGCAGCCCCCTCGGGGTGGAGACCCAGTACTTC CASSPLGVETQYF
. 18 TRBJ2-5 TRBD2 TRBV6-1 TGTGCCAGCAGTCCCCTGGTGGCGGGGGAGCGAAGTCTGAAGACCCAGTACTTC CASSPLVAGERSLKTQYF
many 17 TRBJ2-6 TRBD1 TRBV14 TGTGCCAGCAGCCAAGGCCGGGACAGCTCTGGGGCCAACGTCCTGACTTTC CASSQGRDSSGANVLTF
. 17 TRBJ2-5 TRBD2 TRBV7-2 TGTGCCAGCAGCTCGGTTGTAATGGCGGGGGGGATTAATGAGCAGTACTTC CASSSVVMAGGINEQYF
. 15 TRBJ1-1 . TRBV18 TGTGCCAGCTCAATAGGGTACGGGGACGACACTGAAGCTTTCTTT CASSIGYGDDTEAFF
. 17 TRBJ2-2 . TRBV21-1 TGTGCCAGCAGCAAATATCTGGGACAGGATTACACCGGGGAGCTGTTTTTT CASSKYLGQDYTGELFF
many 15 TRBJ1-2 . TRBV11-2 TGTGCCAGCAGCCGGGGACCGGGACTCAACTATGGCTACACCTTC CASSRGPGLNYGYTF
many 15 TRBJ1-5 TRBD1 TRBV20-1 TGCAGTGCTCGCGTCGGCAGGGGGCTCAATCAGCCCCAGCATTTT CSARVGRGLNQPQHF
few 15 TRBJ2-3 TRBD1 TRBV11-3 TGTGCCAGCAGCGCAAACAGGGGCCGGACAGATACGCAGTATTTT CASSANRGRTDTQYF
few 13 TRBJ2-2 . TRBV7-7 TGTGCAAGCCGGGGGCGGCAAGGCGGGGAGCTGTTTTTT CASRGRQGGELFF
many 14 TRBJ2-5 . TRBV6-5 TGTGCCAGCACTCCGGCCGGGGGTGGGGAGACCCAGTACTTC CASTPAGGGETQYF
. 15 TRBJ2-7 . TRBV7-2 TGTGCCAGCAGCTCCGGGACGGTCAACTCCTGCGAGCAGTACTTC CASSSGTVNSCEQYF
few 17 TRBJ2-3 . TRBV6-1 TGTGCCAGCAGCCGCAGGGGAGGAGGGGGAGATACAGATACGCAGTATTTT CASSRRGGGGDTDTQYF
. 15 TRBJ2-7 TRBD2 TRBV6-5 TGTGCCAGTGCCGAACTAGCGGGAGAGTCCTACGAGCAGTACTTC CASAELAGESYEQYF
. 14 TRBJ1-1 . TRBV4-3 TGCGCCAGCAGCCAATCCTCAAAAGGCACTGAAGCTTTCTTT CASSQSSKGTEAFF
. 14 TRBJ2-5 . TRBV29-1 TGCAGCGTTGAAGAGCGAGCGGGCCGAGGCACCCAGTACTTC CSVEERAGRGTQYF
. 16 TRBJ2-6 . TRBV6-1 TGTGCCAGCAGTGAAGACCGCCTCCCTGGGGCCAACGTCCTGACTTTC CASSEDRLPGANVLTF
few 15 TRBJ2-5 TRBD2 TRBV7-9 TGTGCCAGCAGCCAACAGTGGACTAGCACGGAGACCCAGTACTTC CASSQQWTSTETQYF
. 14 TRBJ1-1 TRBD1 TRBV4-1 TGCGCCAGCAGCCCGGACAGGGGGAACGCTGAAGCTTTCTTT CASSPDRGNAEAFF
few 15 TRBJ1-2 TRBD1 TRBV2 TGTGCCAGCAGTGGGAGTGAGGGGGCGCGATATGGCTACACCTTC CASSGSEGARYGYTF
. 14 TRBJ1-5 . TRBV20-1 TGCAGTGCCCAGGTGCAGGGGAGGAGTCAGCCCCAGCATTTT CSAQVQGRSQPQHF
. 16 TRBJ2-1 . TRBV7-9 TGTGCCAGCAGCTTAGCGCGGCAGTCGTCGGGGGATGAGCAGTTCTTC CASSLARQSSGDEQFF
many 16 TRBJ2-4 . TRBV12-3/TRBV12-4 TGTGCCAGCAGTTCCTTACAGGGAAGAGCCAAAAACATTCAGTACTTC CASSSLQGRAKNIQYF
. 15 TRBJ1-6 TRBD1 TRBV25-1 TGTGCCAGCAGGGCCGGGACAGGGAATAATTCACCCCTCCACTTT CASRAGTGNNSPLHF
. 13 TRBJ1-2 . TRBV30 TGTGCCTGGAGTGCCCAGGCCTTCTATGGCTACACCTTC CAWSAQAFYGYTF
few 16 TRBJ2-7 TRBD1 TRBV20-1 TGCAGTGCTAGAGATCCCAGGACAGGGGCCTACAATGAGCAGTACTTC CSARDPRTGAYNEQYF
many 15 TRBJ2-1 . TRBV11-2 TGTGCCAGCAGCTCTCAGGGCGCGGGCTACAATGAGCAGTTCTTC CASSSQGAGYNEQFF
. 12 TRBJ2-7 . TRBV7-2 TGTGCCGGCAGCTTAGAACCCACAGAGCAGTACTTC CAGSLEPTEQYF
many 13 TRBJ1-4 . TRBV2 TGTGCCAGCAGTGATATGGAGGGTGAAAAACTGTTTTTT CASSDMEGEKLFF
many 13 TRBJ2-7 . TRBV7-9 TGTGCCAGCAGCTTAGCGGCGGCCTACGAGCAGTACTTC CASSLAAAYEQYF
many 12 TRBJ1-2 . TRBV6-2/TRBV6-3 TGTGCCAGCAGCGAAAATGGCTTTGGCTACACCTTC CASSENGFGYTF
. 18 TRBJ1-2 TRBD1 TRBV20-1 TGCAGTGCTAGAGATCTCTTGTTGGGAGGGACAGATAACTATGGCTACACCTTC CSARDLLLGGTDNYGYTF